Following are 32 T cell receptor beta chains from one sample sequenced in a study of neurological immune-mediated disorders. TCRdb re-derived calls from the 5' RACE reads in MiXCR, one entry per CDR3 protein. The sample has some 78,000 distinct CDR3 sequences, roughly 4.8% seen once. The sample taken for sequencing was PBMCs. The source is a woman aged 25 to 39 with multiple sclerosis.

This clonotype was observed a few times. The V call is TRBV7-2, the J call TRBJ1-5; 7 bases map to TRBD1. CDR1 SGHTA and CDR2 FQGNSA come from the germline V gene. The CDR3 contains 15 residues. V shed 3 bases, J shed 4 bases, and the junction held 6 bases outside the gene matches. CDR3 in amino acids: CASSFDPGGNQPQHF. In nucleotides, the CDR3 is TGTGCCAGCAGCTTCGACCCAGGGGGAAATCAGCCCCAGCATTTT.

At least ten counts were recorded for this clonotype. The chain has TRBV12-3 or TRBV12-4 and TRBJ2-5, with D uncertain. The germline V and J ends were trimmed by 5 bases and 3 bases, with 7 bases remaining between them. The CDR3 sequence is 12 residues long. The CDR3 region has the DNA TGTGCCAGCAGTCCACAGAAAGAGACCCAGTACTTC. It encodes CASSPQKETQYF.

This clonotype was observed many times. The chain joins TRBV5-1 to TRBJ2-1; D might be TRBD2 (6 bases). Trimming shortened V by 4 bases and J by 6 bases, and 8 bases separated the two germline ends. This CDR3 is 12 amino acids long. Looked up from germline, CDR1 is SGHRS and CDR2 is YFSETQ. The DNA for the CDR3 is TGCGCCAGCAGCGCGGGGCTCAATGAGCAGTTCTTC. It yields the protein CASSAGLNEQFF.

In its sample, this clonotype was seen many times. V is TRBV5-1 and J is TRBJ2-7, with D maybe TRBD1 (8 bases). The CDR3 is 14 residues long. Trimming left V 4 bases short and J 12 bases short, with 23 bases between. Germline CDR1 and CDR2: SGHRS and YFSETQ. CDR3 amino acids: CASSPSGGKGQAYF. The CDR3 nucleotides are TGCGCCAGCAGCCCGTCGGGGGGCAAGGGACAGGCGTACTTC.

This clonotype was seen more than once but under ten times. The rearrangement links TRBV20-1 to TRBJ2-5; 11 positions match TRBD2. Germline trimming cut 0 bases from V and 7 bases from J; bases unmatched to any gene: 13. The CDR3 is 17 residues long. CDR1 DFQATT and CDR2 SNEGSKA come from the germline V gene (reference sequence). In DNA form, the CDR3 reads TGCAGTGCTAGAGATCTTTCTGTTAGCGGGAGGGAATGGACCCAGTACTTC. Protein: CSARDLSVSGREWTQYF.

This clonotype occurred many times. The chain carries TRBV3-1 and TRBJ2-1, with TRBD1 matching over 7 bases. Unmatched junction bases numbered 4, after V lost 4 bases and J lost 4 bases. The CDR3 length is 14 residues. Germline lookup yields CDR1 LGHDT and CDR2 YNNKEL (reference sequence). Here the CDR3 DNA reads TGTGCCAGCAGCCTTTGGGACAGTTACAATGAGCAGTTCTTC. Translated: CASSLWDSYNEQFF.

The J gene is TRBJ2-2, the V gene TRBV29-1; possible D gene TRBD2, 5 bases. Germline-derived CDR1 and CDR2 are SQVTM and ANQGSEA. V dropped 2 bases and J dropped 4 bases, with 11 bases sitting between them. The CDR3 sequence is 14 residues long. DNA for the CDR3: TGCAGCGTTGAAACCGGGATGCCCACCGGGGAGCTGTTTTTT. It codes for CSVETGMPTGELFF.

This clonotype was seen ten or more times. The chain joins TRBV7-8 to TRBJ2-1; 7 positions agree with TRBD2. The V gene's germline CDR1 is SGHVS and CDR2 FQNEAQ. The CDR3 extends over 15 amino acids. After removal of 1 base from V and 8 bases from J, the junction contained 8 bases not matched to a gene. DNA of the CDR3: TGTGCCAGCAGCTTAGGGATAAGCGGGACCGATGAGCAGTTCTTC. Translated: CASSLGISGTDEQFF. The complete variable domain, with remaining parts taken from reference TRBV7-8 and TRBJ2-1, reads GAGVSQSPRYKVAKRGQDVALRCDPISGHVSLFWYQQALGQGPEFLTYFQNEAQLDKSGLPSDRFFAERPEGSVSTLKIQRTQQEDSAVYLCASSLGISGTDEQFFGPGTRLTVL.

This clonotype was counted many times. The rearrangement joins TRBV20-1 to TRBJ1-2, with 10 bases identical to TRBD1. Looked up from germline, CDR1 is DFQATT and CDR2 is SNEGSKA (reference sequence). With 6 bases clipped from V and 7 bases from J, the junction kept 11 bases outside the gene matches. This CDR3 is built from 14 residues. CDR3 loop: CSAPGQGTHLGYTF. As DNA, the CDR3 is TGCAGTGCCCCGGGACAGGGGACCCATCTTGGCTACACCTTC.

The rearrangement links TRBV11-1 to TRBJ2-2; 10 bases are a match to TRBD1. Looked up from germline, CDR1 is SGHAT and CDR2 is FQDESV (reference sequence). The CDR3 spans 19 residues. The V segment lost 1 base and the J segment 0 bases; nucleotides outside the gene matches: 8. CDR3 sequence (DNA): TGTGCCAGCAGCTTAGGAACGTGGGACAGGGGCGCGAACACCGGGGAGCTGTTTTTT. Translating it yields CASSLGTWDRGANTGELFF.

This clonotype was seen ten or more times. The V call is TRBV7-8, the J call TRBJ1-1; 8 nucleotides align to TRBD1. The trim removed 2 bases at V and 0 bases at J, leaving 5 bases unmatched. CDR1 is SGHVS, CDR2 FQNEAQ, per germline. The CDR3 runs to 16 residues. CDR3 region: CASSLRRDRLNTEAFF. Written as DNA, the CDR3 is TGTGCCAGCAGCTTAAGGAGGGACAGGCTGAACACTGAAGCTTTCTTT.

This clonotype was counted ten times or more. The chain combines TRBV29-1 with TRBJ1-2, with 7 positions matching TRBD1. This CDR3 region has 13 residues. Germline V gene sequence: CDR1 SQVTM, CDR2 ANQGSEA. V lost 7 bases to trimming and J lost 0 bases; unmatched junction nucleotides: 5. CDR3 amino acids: CSASGQPNYGYTF. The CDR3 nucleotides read TGCAGCGCTTCGGGACAGCCTAACTATGGCTACACCTTC.

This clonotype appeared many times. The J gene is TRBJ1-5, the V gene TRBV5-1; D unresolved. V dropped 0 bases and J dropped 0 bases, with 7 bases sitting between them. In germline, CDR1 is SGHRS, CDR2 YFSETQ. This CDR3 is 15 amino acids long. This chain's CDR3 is CASSLAGYSNQPQHF. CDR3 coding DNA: TGCGCCAGCAGCTTGGCCGGGTATAGCAATCAGCCCCAGCATTTT.

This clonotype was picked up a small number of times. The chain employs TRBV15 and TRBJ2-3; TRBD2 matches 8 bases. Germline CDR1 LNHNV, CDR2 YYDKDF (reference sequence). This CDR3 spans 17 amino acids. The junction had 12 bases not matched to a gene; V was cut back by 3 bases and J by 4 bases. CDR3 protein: CATSRDSGTSGADTQYF. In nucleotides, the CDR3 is TGTGCCACCAGCAGGGATTCCGGGACTAGTGGTGCAGATACGCAGTATTTT.

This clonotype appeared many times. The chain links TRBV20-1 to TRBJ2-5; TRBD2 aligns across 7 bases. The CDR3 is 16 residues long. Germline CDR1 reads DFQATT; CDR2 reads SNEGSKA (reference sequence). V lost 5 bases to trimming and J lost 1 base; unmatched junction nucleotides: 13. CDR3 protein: CSAGRQTSPFQETQYF. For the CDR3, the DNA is TGCAGTGCTGGTCGGCAGACTAGCCCATTCCAAGAGACCCAGTACTTC.

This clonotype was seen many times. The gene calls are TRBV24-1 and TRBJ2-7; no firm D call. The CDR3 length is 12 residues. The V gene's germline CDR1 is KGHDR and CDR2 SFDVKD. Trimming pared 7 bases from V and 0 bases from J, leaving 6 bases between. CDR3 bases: TGTGCCACCAGGGGCAACTCCTACGAGCAGTACTTC. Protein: CATRGNSYEQYF.

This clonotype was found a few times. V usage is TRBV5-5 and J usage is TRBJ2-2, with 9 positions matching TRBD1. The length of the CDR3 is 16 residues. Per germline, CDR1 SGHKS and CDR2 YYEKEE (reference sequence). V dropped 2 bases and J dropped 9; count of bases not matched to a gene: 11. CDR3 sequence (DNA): TGTGCCAGCAGCTTAATTGGGACAGGGTATCTCCGGGAGCTGTTTTTT. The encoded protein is CASSLIGTGYLRELFF.

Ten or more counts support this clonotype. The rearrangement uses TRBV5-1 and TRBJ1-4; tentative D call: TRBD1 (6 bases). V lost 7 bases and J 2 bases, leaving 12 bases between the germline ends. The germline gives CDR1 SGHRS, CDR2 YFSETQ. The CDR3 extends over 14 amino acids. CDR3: CASGLQGTNEKLFF. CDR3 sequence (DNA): TGCGCCAGCGGTTTACAGGGTACTAATGAAAAACTGTTTTTT.

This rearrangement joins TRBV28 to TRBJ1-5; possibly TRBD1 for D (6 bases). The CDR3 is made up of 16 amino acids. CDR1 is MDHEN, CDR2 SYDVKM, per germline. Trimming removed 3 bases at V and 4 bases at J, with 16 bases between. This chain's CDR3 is CASSFSQGRSNQPQHF. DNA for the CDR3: TGTGCCAGCAGTTTTTCTCAGGGGCGGAGTAATCAGCCCCAGCATTTT.

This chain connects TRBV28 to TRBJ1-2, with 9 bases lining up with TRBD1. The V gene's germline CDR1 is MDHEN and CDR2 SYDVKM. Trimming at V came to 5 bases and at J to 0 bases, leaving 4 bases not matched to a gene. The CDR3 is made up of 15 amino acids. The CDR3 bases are TGTGCCAGCAGTAACTACAGGGGGCCTAACTATGGCTACACCTTC. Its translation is CASSNYRGPNYGYTF.

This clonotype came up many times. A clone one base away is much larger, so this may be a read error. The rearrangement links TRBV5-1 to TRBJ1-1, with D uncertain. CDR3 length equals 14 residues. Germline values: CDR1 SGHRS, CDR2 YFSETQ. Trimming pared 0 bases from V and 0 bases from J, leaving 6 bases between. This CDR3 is CASSLGVMNTEAFF. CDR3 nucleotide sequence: TGCGCCAGCAGCTTGGGGGTCATGAACACTGAAGCTTTCTTT.

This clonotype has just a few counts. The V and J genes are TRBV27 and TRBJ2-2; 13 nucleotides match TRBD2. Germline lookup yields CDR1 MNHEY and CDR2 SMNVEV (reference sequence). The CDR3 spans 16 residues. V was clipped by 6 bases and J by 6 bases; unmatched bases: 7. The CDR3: CASSRGLAGDSGELFF. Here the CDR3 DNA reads TGTGCCAGCAGCAGAGGACTAGCGGGAGATTCCGGGGAGCTGTTTTTT.

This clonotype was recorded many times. The CDR3 here is CASSSQGNQPQHF. CDR3 coding DNA: TGTGCCAGCAGTTCACAGGGAAATCAGCCCCAGCATTTT. The genes are TRBV28 and TRBJ1-5, with a tentative D call TRBD1 (6 bases). Trimming stripped 4 bases from V and 4 bases from J, with 8 bases between. There are 13 residues in the CDR3. Per the germline V gene, CDR1 is MDHEN and CDR2 is SYDVKM.

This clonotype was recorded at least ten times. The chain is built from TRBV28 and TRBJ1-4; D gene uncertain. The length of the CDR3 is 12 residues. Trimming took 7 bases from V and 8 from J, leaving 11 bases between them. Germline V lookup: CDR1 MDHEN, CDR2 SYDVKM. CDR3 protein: CASNGVVEKLFF. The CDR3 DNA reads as TGTGCCAGCAATGGGGTTGTCGAAAAACTGTTTTTT.

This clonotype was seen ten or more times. CDR3 protein: CASSPSSGNTIYF. The CDR3, as DNA: TGTGCCAGCAGTCCCTCAAGTGGAAACACCATATATTTT. J is TRBJ1-3 and V is TRBV6-6; D is undetermined. This CDR3 spans 13 amino acids. Trimming removed 5 bases from V and 3 bases from J, with 8 bases in between. The germline V gene encodes CDR1 MNHNY and CDR2 SVGAGI (reference sequence).

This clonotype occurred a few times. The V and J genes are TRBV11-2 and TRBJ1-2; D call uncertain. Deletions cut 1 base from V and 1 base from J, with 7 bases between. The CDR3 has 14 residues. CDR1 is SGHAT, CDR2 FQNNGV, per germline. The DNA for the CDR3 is TGTGCCAGCAGCTTAGGCGTGGGTAACTATGGCTACACCTTC. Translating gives CASSLGVGNYGYTF.

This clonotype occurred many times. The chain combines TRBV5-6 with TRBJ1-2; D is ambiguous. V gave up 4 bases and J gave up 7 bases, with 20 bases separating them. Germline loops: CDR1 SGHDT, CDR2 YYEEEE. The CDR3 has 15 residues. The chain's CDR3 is CASSTRGSGVRGYTF. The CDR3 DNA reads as TGTGCCAGCAGCACCCGGGGTTCGGGTGTGCGTGGCTACACCTTC.

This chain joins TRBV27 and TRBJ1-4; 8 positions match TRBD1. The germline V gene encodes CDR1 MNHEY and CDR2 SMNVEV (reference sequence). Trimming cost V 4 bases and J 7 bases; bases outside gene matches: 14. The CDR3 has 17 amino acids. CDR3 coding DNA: TGTGCCAGCAGTTCTGGACAGGGTCCCGTAGTAGTTGAAAAACTGTTTTTT. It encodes CASSSGQGPVVVEKLFF.

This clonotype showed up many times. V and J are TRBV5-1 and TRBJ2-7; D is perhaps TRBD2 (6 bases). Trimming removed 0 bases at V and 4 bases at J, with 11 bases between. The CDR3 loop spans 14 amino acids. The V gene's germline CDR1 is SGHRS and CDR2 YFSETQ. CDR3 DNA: TGCGCCAGCAGCTTGGGCGGGGAAGGGTACGAGCAGTACGTC. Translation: CASSLGGEGYEQYV.

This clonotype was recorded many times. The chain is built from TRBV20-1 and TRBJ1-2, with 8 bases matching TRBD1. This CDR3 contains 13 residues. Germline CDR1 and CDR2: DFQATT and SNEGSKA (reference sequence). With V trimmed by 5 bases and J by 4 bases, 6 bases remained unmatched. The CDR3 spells CSALTGESYGYTF. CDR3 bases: TGCAGTGCTTTGACAGGGGAGAGCTATGGCTACACCTTC.

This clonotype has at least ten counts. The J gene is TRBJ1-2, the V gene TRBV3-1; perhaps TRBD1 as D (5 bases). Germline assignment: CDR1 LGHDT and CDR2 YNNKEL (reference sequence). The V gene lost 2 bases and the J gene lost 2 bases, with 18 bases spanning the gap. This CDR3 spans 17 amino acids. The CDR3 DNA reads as TGTGCCAGCAGCCAATTTCCGAGACGGGACGGCAACTATGGCTACACCTTC. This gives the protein CASSQFPRRDGNYGYTF.

In DNA form, the CDR3 reads TGCAGCGTCGACGGGGACAGGGGCGTGGGGGGCTACACCTTC. It is translated as CSVDGDRGVGGYTF. The V gene is TRBV29-1, the J gene TRBJ1-2; TRBD1 matches 10 bases. J was trimmed by 8 bases and V by 6 bases; bases with no gene match: 12. Per the germline V gene, CDR1 is SQVTM and CDR2 is ANQGSEA. The CDR3 has 14 residues.